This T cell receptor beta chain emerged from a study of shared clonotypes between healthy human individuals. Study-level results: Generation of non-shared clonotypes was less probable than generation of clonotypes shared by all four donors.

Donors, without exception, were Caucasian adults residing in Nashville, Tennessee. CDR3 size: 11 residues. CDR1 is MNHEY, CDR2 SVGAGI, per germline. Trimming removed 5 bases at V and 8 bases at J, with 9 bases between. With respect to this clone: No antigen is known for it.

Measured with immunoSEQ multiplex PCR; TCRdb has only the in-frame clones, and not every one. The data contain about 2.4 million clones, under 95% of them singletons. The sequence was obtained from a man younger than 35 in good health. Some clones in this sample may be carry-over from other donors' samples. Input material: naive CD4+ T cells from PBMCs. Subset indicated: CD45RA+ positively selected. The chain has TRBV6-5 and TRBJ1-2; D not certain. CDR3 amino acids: CASSARWGYTF. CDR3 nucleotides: TGTGCCAGCAGTGCCCGATGGGGCTACACCTTC.